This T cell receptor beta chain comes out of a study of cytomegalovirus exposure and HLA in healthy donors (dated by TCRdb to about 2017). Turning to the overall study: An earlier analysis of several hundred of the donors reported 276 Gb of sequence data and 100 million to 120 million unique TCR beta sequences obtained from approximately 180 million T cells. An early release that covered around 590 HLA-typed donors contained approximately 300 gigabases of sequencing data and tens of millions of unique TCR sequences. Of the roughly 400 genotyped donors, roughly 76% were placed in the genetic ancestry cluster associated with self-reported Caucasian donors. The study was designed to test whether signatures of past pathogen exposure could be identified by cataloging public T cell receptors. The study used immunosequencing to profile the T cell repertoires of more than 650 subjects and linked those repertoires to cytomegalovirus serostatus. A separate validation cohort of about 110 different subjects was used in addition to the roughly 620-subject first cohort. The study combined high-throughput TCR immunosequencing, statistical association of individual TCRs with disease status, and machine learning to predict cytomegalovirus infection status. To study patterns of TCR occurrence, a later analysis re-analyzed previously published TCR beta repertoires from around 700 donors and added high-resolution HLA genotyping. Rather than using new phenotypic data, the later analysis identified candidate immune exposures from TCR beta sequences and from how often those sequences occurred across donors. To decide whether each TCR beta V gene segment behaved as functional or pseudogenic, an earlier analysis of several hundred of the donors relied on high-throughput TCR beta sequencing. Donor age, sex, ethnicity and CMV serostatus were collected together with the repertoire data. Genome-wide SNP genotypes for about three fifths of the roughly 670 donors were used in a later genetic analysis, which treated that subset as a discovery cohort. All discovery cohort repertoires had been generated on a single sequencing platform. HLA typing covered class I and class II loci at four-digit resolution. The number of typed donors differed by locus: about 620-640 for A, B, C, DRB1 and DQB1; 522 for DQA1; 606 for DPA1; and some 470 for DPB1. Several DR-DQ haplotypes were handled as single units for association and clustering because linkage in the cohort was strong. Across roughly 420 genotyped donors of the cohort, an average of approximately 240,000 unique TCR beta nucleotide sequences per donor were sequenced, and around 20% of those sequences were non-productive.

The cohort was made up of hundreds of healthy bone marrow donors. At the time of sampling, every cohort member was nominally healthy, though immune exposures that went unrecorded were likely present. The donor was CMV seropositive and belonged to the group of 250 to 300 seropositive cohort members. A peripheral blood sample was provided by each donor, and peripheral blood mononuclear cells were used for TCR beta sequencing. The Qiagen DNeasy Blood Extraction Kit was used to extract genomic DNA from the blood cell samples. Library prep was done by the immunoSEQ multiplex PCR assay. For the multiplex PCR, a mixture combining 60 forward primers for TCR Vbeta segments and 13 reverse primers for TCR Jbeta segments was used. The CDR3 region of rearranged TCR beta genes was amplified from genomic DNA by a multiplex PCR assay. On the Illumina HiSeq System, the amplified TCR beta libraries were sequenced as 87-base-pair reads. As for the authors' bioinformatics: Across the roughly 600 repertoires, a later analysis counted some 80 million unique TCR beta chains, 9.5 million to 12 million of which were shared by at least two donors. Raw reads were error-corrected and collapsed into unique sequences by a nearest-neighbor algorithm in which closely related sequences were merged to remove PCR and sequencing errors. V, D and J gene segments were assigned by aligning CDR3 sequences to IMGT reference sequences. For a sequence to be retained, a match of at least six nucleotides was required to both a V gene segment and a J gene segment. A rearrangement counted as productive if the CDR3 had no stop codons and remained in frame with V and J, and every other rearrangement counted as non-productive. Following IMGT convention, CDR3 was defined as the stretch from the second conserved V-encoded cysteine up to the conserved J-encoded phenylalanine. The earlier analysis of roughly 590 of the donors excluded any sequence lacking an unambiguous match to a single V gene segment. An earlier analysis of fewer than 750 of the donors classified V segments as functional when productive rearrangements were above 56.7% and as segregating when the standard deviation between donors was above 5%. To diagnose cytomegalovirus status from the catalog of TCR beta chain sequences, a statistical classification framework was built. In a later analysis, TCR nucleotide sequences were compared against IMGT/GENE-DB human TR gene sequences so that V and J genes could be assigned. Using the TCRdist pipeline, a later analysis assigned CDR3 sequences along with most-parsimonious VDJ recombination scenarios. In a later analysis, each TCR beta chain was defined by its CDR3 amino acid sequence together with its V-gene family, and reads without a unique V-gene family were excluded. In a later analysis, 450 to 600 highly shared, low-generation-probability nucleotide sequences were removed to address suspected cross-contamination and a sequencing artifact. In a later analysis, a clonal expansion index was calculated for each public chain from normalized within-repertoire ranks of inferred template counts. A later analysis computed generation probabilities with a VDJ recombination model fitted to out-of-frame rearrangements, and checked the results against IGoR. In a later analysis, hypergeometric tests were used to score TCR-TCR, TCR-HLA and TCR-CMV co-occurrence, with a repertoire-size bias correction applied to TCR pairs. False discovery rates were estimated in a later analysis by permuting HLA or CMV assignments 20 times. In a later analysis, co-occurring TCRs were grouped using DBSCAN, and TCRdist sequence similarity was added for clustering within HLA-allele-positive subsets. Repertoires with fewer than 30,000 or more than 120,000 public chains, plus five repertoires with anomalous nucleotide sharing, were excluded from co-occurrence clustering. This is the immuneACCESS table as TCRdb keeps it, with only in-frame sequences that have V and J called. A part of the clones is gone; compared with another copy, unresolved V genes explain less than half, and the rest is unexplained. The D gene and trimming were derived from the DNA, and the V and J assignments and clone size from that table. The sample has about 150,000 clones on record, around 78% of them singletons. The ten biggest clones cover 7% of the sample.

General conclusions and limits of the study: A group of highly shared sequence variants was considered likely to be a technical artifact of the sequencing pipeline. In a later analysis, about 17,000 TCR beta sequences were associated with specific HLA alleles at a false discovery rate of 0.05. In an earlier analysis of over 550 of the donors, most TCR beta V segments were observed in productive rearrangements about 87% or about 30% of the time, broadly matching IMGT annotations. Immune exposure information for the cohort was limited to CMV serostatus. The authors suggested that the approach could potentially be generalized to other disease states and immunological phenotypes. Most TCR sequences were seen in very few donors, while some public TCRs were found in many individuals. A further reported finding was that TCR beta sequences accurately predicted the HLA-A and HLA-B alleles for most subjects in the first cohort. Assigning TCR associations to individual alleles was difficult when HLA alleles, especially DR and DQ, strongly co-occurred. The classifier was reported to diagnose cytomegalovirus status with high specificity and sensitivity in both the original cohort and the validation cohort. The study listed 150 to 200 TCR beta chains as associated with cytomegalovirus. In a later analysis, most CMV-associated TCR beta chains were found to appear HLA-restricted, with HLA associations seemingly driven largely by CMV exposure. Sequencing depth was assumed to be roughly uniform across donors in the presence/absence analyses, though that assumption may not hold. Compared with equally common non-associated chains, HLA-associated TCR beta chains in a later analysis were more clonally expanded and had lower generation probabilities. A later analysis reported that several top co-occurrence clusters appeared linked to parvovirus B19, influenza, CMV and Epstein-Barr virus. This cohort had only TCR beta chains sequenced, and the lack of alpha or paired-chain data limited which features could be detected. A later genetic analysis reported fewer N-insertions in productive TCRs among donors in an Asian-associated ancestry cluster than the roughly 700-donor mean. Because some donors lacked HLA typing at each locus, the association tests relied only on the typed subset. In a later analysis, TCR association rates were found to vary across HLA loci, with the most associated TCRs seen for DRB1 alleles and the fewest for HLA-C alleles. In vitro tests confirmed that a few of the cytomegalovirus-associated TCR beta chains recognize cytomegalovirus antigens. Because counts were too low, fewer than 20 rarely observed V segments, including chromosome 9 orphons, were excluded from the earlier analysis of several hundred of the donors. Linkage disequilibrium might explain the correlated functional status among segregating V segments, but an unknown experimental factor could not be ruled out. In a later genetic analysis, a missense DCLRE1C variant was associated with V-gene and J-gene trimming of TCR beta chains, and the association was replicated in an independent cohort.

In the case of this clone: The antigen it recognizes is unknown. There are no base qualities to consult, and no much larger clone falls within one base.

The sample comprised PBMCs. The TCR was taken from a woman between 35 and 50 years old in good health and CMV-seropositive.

CDR3 sequence: CASSLATANTEAFF. The sequence in DNA is TGTGCCAGCAGCTTAGCTACAGCTAACACTGAAGCTTTCTTT. This receptor chain uses TRBV11-1 and TRBJ1-1; no D gene can be assigned with confidence. Trimming takes 0 bases from V and 2 bases from J, and the germline ends sit 7 bases apart. The CDR3, from cysteine to phenylalanine, totals 14 residues. Of all the DNA, just the CDR3 is kept, 42 bases in frame from base 1. CDR1 is given as SGHAT and CDR2 as FQDESV, both from the germline V gene (reference sequence).